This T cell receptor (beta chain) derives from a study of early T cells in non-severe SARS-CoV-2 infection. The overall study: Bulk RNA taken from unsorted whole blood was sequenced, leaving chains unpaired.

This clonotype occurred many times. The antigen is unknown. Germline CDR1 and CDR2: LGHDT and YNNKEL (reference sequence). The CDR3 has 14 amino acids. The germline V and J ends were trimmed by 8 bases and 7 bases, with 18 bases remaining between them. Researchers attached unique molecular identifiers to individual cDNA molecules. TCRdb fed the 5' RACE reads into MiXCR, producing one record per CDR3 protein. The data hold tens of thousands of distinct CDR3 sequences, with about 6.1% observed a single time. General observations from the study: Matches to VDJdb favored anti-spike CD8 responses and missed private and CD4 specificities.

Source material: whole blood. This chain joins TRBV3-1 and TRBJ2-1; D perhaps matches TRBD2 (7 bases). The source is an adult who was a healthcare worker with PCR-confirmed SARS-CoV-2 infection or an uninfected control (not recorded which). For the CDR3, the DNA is TGTGCCAGCTCATTCCGCGGGGGCTTAAATGAGCAGTTCTTC. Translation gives CASSFRGGLNEQFF.